The 27 T cell receptor beta chains presented below share a single source sample, sequenced in a study of blood T cell repertoires in COVID-19. Assay: immunoSEQ multiplex PCR; the TCRdb copy retains only in-frame clones and omits some. The sample shows about 480,000 clones, around 89% of them seen only once. The sequenced material came from PBMCs or T cells enriched from blood (not recorded which). These receptors all stem from a woman aged 40 to 49 who had recovered from COVID-19.

The V gene is TRBV3-1 (or the pseudogene TRBV3-2), the J gene TRBJ2-1, with D perhaps TRBD2 (5 bases). Germline lookup yields CDR1 LGHDT and CDR2 YNNKEL (reference sequence). V gave up 4 bases and J gave up 0 bases, with 13 bases separating them. CDR3 length equals 16 residues. CDR3 nucleotides: TGTGCCAGCAGCCTAAGCGGTCGAGTCTCCTACAATGAGCAGTTCTTC. Amino acid sequence: CASSLSGRVSYNEQFF.

This chain connects TRBV6-6 to TRBJ2-7; D unclear. CDR1 and CDR2 from the germline V gene are MNHNY and SVGAGI (reference sequence). Trimming shortened V by 4 bases and J by 9 bases, and 13 bases separated the two germline ends. CDR3 length: 12 amino acids. The CDR3, as DNA: TGTGCCAGCAGTTCGACTCGTCATGGGCAGTACTTC. Its translation: CASSSTRHGQYF.

The CDR3 DNA reads as TGCGCCAGCAGCCACCAAGCCCTGACAGGTTTGAGGTCCAATGGCTACACCTTC. Its translation is CASSHQALTGLRSNGYTF. The chain combines TRBV4-1 with TRBJ1-2; weak D call: TRBD1 (6 bases). This CDR3 comprises 18 residues. Germline CDR1 is MGHRA and CDR2 is YSYEKL. The ends were cut back, 3 bases at V and 6 bases at J, with 26 bases in the middle.

With respect to this clone: Within the sample, other DNA sequences also encode this same CDR3. The rearrangement joins TRBV6-5 to TRBJ2-3, with D unresolved. Deletions cut 6 bases from V and 1 base from J, with 8 bases between. Germline V gene data show CDR1 as MNHEY and CDR2 as SVGAGI. CDR3 length: 13 amino acids. The DNA of the CDR3 is TGTGCCAGCAGCTACCCCGGCACAGATACGCAGTATTTT. Translating it yields CASSYPGTDTQYF.

The chain uses TRBV5-6 and TRBJ2-3, with 8 positions matching TRBD1. The V gene's germline CDR1 is SGHDT and CDR2 YYEEEE. V dropped 1 base and J dropped 13; count of bases not matched to a gene: 11. The CDR3 consists of 14 residues. The CDR3 is CASSLWVGGTGKYF. The CDR3 region has the DNA TGTGCCAGCAGCTTGTGGGTCGGCGGGACAGGCAAGTATTTT.

This chain links TRBV6-5 with TRBJ1-3; TRBD1 is a possible D gene (5 bases). CDR1 and CDR2 from the germline V gene are MNHEY and SVGAGI. There are 13 residues in the CDR3. The V and J ends lost 7 bases and 7 bases respectively, with 14 bases between them. The CDR3 DNA follows: TGTGCCAGCACCGCCCCGGGGGTCAACACCATATATTTT. This sequence encodes CASTAPGVNTIYF.

This chain links TRBV15 with TRBJ1-1; no clear D gene. Germline assignment: CDR1 LNHNV and CDR2 YYDKDF (reference sequence). The ends were cut back, 0 bases at V and 10 bases at J, with 12 bases in the middle. This CDR3 is 13 amino acids long. CDR3 sequence (DNA): TGTGCCACCAGCAGAGATCGGCCAGCGGGAGCTTTCTTT. Encoded protein: CATSRDRPAGAFF.

The V and J genes are TRBV6-5 and TRBJ2-7; weak D call: TRBD1 (7 bases). The CDR3 is 15 residues long. Germline V CDR1 and CDR2: MNHEY, SVGAGI. The V gene lost 5 bases and the J gene lost 3 bases, with 17 bases spanning the gap. The CDR3: CASSPPPGGLYEQYF. The CDR3 nucleotides read TGTGCCAGCAGTCCCCCCCCAGGGGGACTCTACGAGCAGTACTTC.

The table lists this clone with a count of one. The chain has TRBV18 and TRBJ2-7, with D perhaps TRBD1 (6 bases). The CDR3 has 15 amino acids. Germline V gene sequence: CDR1 KGHSH, CDR2 LQKENI. V lost 6 bases and J lost 2, with 17 bases in between. This CDR3 reads CASSGSWDNTYEQYF. CDR3 DNA: TGTGCCAGCTCCGGGTCATGGGACAACACCTACGAGCAGTACTTC.

The chain joins TRBV5-1 to TRBJ1-1, with 11 bases that match TRBD1. Per germline, CDR1 SGHRS and CDR2 YFSETQ. With 4 bases clipped from V and 14 bases from J, the junction kept 16 bases outside the gene matches. The CDR3 is made up of 15 amino acids. The CDR3 DNA sequence: TGCGCCAGCAGCGACGGGACAGGGGGTCTTCGGTGGGTGTTCTTT. This translates into CASSDGTGGLRWVFF. Combining the CDR3 with reference TRBV5-1 and TRBJ1-1 gives the whole variable domain KAGVTQTPRYLIKTRGQQVTLSCSPISGHRSVSWYQQTPGQGLQFLFEYFSETQRNKGNFPGRFSGRQFSNSRSEMNVSTLELGDSALYLCASSDGTGGLRWVFFGQGTRLTVV.

J is TRBJ2-1 and V is TRBV11-2, with 8 bases fitting TRBD2. Losses at the gene ends were 5 bases for V and 1 base for J; bases not matched to a gene: 13. Germline lookup yields CDR1 SGHAT and CDR2 FQNNGV. This CDR3 spans 18 amino acids. CDR3 bases: TGTGCCAGCAGCACGGGACTAGTTTTGGGGGAGTCCTACAATGAGCAGTTCTTC. Residues: CASSTGLVLGESYNEQFF. Filled out from reference TRBV11-2 and TRBJ2-1, the complete variable domain reads EAGVAQSPRYKIIEKRQSVAFWCNPISGHATLYWYQQILGQGPKLLIQFQNNGVVDDSQLPKDRFSAERLKGVDSTLKIQPAKLEDSAVYLCASSTGLVLGESYNEQFFGPGTRLTVL.

This rearrangement joins TRBV29-1 to TRBJ2-7, with 12 bases that match TRBD2. CDR3 length: 14 residues. The V segment lost 6 bases and the J segment 6 bases; nucleotides outside the gene matches: 9. Germline CDR1 SQVTM, CDR2 ANQGSEA. CDR3 sequence reads: CSVETTSGRLEQYF. Written as DNA, the CDR3 is TGCAGCGTCGAAACGACTAGCGGGAGACTCGAGCAGTACTTC.

The chain uses TRBV4-3 and TRBJ2-2, with 7 nucleotides matching TRBD1. The CDR3 runs to 16 residues. The junction had 10 bases not matched to a gene; V was cut back by 5 bases and J by 4 bases. The germline V gene encodes CDR1 LGHNA and CDR2 YSLEER. The DNA for the CDR3 is TGCGCCAGCAGCGAAAGGGACAGCCTAATCACCGGGGAGCTGTTTTTT. Translated: CASSERDSLITGELFF.

The chain employs TRBV9 and TRBJ1-5, with D possibly TRBD1 on 6 matching bases. Germline-derived CDR1 and CDR2 are SGDLS and YYNGEE. V was clipped by 1 base and J by 7 bases, with 9 bases between them. This CDR3 has 13 residues. CDR3 loop: CASSVKGDQPQHF. As DNA, the CDR3 is TGTGCCAGCAGCGTAAAGGGGGACCAGCCCCAGCATTTT.

In its sample, this clone was seen a few times. The V and J genes are TRBV28 and TRBJ2-7; a possible D gene is TRBD2 (7 bases). Germline V gene data show CDR1 as MDHEN and CDR2 as SYDVKM. The length of the CDR3 is 17 residues. Trimming stripped 10 bases from V and 3 bases from J, with 28 bases between. The CDR3 DNA is TGTGCCACCTCTCAGGGGAGGGCCTTTCAGGGCGTCTACGAGCAGTACTTC. Encoded protein: CATSQGRAFQGVYEQYF.

This clone appeared once. The gene calls are TRBV11-3 and TRBJ1-2; 8 bases map to TRBD1. The V segment lost 4 bases and the J segment 4 bases; nucleotides outside the gene matches: 8. CDR1 is SGHNT and CDR2 is YENEEA in the germline V gene. This CDR3 has 15 amino acids. The CDR3 loop is CASSWSGTGSYGYTF. The CDR3 region has the DNA TGTGCCAGCAGCTGGTCCGGGACAGGTAGCTATGGCTACACCTTC.

V gene TRBV5-1 combines with J gene TRBJ2-3, with 12 bases that match TRBD2. The trim removed 2 bases at V and 4 bases at J, leaving 8 bases unmatched. CDR1 SGHRS and CDR2 YFSETQ come from the germline V gene. The CDR3 length is 17 residues. The CDR3 DNA is TGCGCCAGCAGCTTACGACTAGCGGGAGAGCTTGCAGATACGCAGTATTTT. Translation gives CASSLRLAGELADTQYF.

The chain uses TRBV19 and TRBJ2-7; 7 positions match TRBD1. The V gene end was trimmed by 8 bases and the J gene end by 6 bases; junction bases not matched to a gene: 10. In germline, CDR1 is LNHDA, CDR2 SQIVND (reference sequence). This CDR3 has 13 residues. The CDR3 spells CASSSTGMAEQYF. The CDR3, as DNA: TGTGCCAGTTCCTCGACAGGGATGGCCGAGCAGTACTTC. Full variable domain (outside the CDR3, taken from reference TRBV19 and TRBJ2-7): DGGITQSPKYLFRKEGQNVTLSCEQNLNHDAMYWYRQDPGQGLRLIYYSQIVNDFQKGDIAEGYSVSREKKESFPLTVTSAQKNPTAFYLCASSSTGMAEQYFGPGTRLTVT.

V is TRBV3-1 (or the pseudogene TRBV3-2) and J is TRBJ2-5, with a possible D match to TRBD2 (6 bases). Trimming removed 2 bases at V and 5 bases at J, with 18 bases between. This CDR3 has 16 residues. Germline CDR1 is LGHDT and CDR2 is YNNKEL (reference sequence). The CDR3 region is CASSQRAGLTLETQYF. The CDR3 bases are TGTGCCAGCAGCCAAAGAGCGGGCCTTACCCTTGAGACCCAGTACTTC.

This clone was seen once. The V call is TRBV11-3, the J call TRBJ2-7, with 8 bases aligning to TRBD2. The germline V gene has CDR1 SGHNT and CDR2 YENEEA. The CDR3 runs to 13 residues. The V gene end was trimmed by 3 bases and the J gene end by 9 bases; junction bases not matched to a gene: 7. CDR3 nucleotide sequence: TGTGCCAGCAGCTTGAAGCGGGAGAGTAGGCAGTACTTC. Translating it yields CASSLKRESRQYF.

V and J are TRBV27 and TRBJ1-1, with D perhaps matching TRBD1 (6 bases). The length of the CDR3 is 13 residues. Germline V gives CDR1 MNHEY, CDR2 SMNVEV (reference sequence). V was clipped by 8 bases and J by 3 bases, with 13 bases between them. Here the CDR3 DNA reads TGTGCCAGCCAAAGGGACACCTACACTGAAGCTTTCTTT. Encoded protein: CASQRDTYTEAFF.

This chain joins TRBV9 and TRBJ2-1; a weak D match, TRBD1 (6 bases). CDR3 length: 14 amino acids. The germline gives CDR1 SGDLS, CDR2 YYNGEE. V lost 6 bases and J lost 5, with 15 bases in between. CDR3 nucleotides: TGTGCCAGCACCGAACGGACAGATCACAATGAGCAGTTCTTC. Protein: CASTERTDHNEQFF.

V is TRBV15 and J is TRBJ2-5; 10 positions agree with TRBD2. Germline V gene lookup returns CDR1 LNHNV and CDR2 YYDKDF (reference sequence). The CDR3 is 16 residues long. Trimming took 3 bases from V and 3 from J; bases not matched to a gene: 7. CDR3 in DNA: TGTGCCACCAGCAGCCCCGGGACTAGCGTTAAAGAGACCCAGTACTTC. Translated, it gives CATSSPGTSVKETQYF. The full variable domain, completed using reference TRBV15 and TRBJ2-5, is DAMVIQNPRYQVTQFGKPVTLSCSQTLNHNVMYWYQQKSSQAPKLLFHYYDKDFNNEADTPDNFQSRRPNTSFCFLDIRSPGLGDTAMYLCATSSPGTSVKETQYFGPGTRLLVL.

The chain links TRBV28 to TRBJ1-1; the D is unclear. V was trimmed by 2 bases and J by 1 base, leaving 20 bases between them. The CDR3 runs to 18 residues. Germline V gene sequence: CDR1 MDHEN, CDR2 SYDVKM. The CDR3 sequence is CASSLPVLLRVGNTEAFF. The CDR3 region has the DNA TGTGCCAGCAGTTTACCGGTCCTTTTGAGGGTTGGGAACACTGAAGCTTTCTTT.

The chain employs TRBV11-2 and TRBJ1-1, with 8 positions matching TRBD1. The CDR3 spans 16 residues. The V segment lost 1 base and the J segment 3 bases; nucleotides outside the gene matches: 7. CDR1 is SGHAT, CDR2 FQNNGV, per germline. CDR3 residues: CASSLGAGGLDTEAFF. The CDR3 DNA sequence: TGTGCCAGCAGCTTAGGGGCAGGGGGCCTGGACACTGAAGCTTTCTTT.

As concerns this clone: The junction and the germline gene differ at one end; a read error may be behind it. CDR3 loop: CASSPGTSGLEEQFF. Written as DNA, the CDR3 is TGTGCTAGCAGTCCCGGGACTAGCGGACTGGAGGAGCAGTTCTTC. The chain has TRBV7-7 and TRBJ2-1; 11 nucleotides line up with TRBD2. The CDR3 runs 15 residues. The germline V gene encodes CDR1 SSHAT and CDR2 FNYEAQ (reference sequence).

The V call is TRBV4-1, the J call TRBJ2-1; 10 bases are a match to TRBD2. The CDR3 loop spans 16 amino acids. The J segment lost 9 bases and the V segment lost 1 base, leaving 9 bases of the junction unmatched. The germline V gene has CDR1 MGHRA and CDR2 YSYEKL. This CDR3 is CASSQGGKGLALEQFF. CDR3 sequence (DNA): TGCGCCAGCAGCCAAGGGGGGAAGGGACTAGCGCTTGAGCAGTTCTTC.